This TCR beta chain is from a study of T cells in narcolepsy. Study summary: Healthy controls were enrolled alongside patients with narcolepsy type 1 or type 2.

The CDR3 consists of 14 residues. CDR1 is SGHRS and CDR2 is YFSETQ in the germline V gene. The ends were cut back, 8 bases at V and 0 bases at J, with 13 bases in the middle. Profiled with immunoSEQ multiplex PCR; TCRdb holds only in-frame clones, not every one. Of over 25,000 clones listed, more than 75% were seen once; the top ten hold 1% to 1.3%. The sequenced sample was CD45RA- memory CD4+ T cells from PBMCs. This TCR was recovered from a human donor with narcolepsy. V usage is TRBV5-1 and J usage is TRBJ2-3, with a weak D call TRBD2 (6 bases). Here the CDR3 reads CASTAGTSTDTQYF. The DNA of the CDR3 is TGCGCCAGTACAGCCGGGACTAGCACAGATACGCAGTATTTT.